These 7 T cell receptor beta chains share one sample of origin, sequenced in a study of T cell clones after liver transplantation. Clones were sequenced by immunoSEQ multiplex PCR, and TCRdb holds only the in-frame ones, with some missing. The sample includes about 74,000 clones, approximately 80% of them seen just once. Sequences were derived from CD4+ T cells from blood, sampled before liver transplant. Receptors originate from a human donor who received a liver transplant.

The chain joins TRBV5-1 to TRBJ1-3, with D unclear. The CDR3 consists of 15 residues. The V end lost 7 bases, the J end lost 0 bases, and 14 bases lay between the germline ends. CDR1 SGHRS and CDR2 YFSETQ come from the germline V gene. CDR3 in DNA: TGCGCCAGCCGGCGGACGGGAGACTCTGGAAACACCATATATTTT. It yields the protein CASRRTGDSGNTIYF.

This clone was seen more than once but under ten times. The chain has TRBV7-9 and TRBJ2-2, with D unresolved. Germline CDR1 is SEHNR and CDR2 is FQNEAQ (reference sequence). Trimming took 2 bases from V and 5 from J, leaving 6 bases between them. The CDR3 contains 13 residues. The CDR3: CASSLTLTGELFF. The DNA for the CDR3 is TGTGCCAGCAGCTTAACCCTGACCGGGGAGCTGTTTTTT.

This clone was picked up one time. This sequence joins TRBV4-1 and TRBJ2-7; 9 bases map to TRBD1. CDR3 length equals 16 residues. V lost 1 base and J lost 5; bases outside the gene matches: 9. The germline V gene has CDR1 MGHRA and CDR2 YSYEKL. The CDR3 protein is CASSQGSTGGLNEQYF. Here the CDR3 DNA reads TGCGCCAGCAGCCAAGGCTCGACAGGGGGTCTAAACGAGCAGTACTTC.

The J gene is TRBJ2-3, the V gene TRBV4-1; 9 positions match TRBD2. Looked up from germline, CDR1 is MGHRA and CDR2 is YSYEKL. J gave up 1 base and V 6 bases, and 5 bases lay outside the gene matches. This CDR3 is 15 amino acids long. Here the CDR3 reads CASSRSGSGTDTQYF. CDR3 coding DNA: TGCGCCAGCAGTCGTAGCGGGAGTGGCACAGATACGCAGTATTTT.

The rearrangement joins TRBV28 to TRBJ2-1; no clear D gene. The CDR3 has 16 residues. V shed 2 bases and J shed 0 bases, with 11 bases lying between them. Looked up from germline, CDR1 is MDHEN and CDR2 is SYDVKM. This CDR3 reads CASSLVVSSSYNEQFF. The CDR3 nucleotides read TGTGCCAGCAGTTTAGTGGTCAGTAGCTCCTACAATGAGCAGTTCTTC.

The V gene is TRBV9, the J gene TRBJ2-7, with D hard to call. V was pared by 4 bases and J by 6 bases, with 11 bases between. This CDR3 contains 12 residues. Germline V CDR1 and CDR2: SGDLS, YYNGEE. CDR3 in amino acids: CASSPTRGEQYF. As DNA, the CDR3 is TGTGCCAGCAGCCCCACTCGTGGCGAGCAGTACTTC. Drawing the rest from reference TRBV9 and TRBJ2-7, the complete variable domain is DSGVTQTPKHLITATGQRVTLRCSPRSGDLSVYWYQQSLDQGLQFLIQYYNGEERAKGNILERFSAQQFPDLHSELNLSSLELGDSALYFCASSPTRGEQYFGPGTRLTVT.

This clone has only one observation. The chain couples TRBV6-1 to TRBJ2-2; 8 nucleotides line up with TRBD1. The CDR3 runs 14 residues. Per germline, CDR1 MNHNS and CDR2 SASEGT. The V gene end was trimmed by 10 bases and the J gene end by 5 bases; junction bases not matched to a gene: 9. The DNA for the CDR3 is TGTGCCACCCCACAGGGGGATTGGACCGGGGAGCTGTTTTTT. Amino acid sequence: CATPQGDWTGELFF.